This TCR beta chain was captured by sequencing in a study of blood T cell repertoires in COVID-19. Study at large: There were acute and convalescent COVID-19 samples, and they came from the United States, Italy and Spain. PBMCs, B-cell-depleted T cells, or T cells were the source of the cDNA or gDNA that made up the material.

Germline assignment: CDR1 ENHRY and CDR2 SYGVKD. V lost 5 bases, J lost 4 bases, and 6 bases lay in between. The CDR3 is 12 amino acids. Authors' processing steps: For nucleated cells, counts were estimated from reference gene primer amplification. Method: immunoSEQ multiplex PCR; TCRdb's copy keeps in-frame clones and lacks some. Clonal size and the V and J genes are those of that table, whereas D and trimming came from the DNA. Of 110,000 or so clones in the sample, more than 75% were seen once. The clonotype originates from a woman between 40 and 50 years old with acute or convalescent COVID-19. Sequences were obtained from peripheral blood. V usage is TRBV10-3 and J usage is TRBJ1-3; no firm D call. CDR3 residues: CAISQEGNTIYF. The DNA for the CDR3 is TGTGCCATCAGTCAGGAAGGAAACACCATATATTTT.